This paragraph reports one TCR beta chain. This specimen belongs to a study of blood T cell repertoires in COVID-19. Study as a whole: There were acute and convalescent COVID-19 samples, and they came from the United States, Italy and Spain. Sample material is recorded as cDNA or gDNA derived from T cells, B-cell-depleted T cells, or PBMCs.

Losses at the gene ends were 1 base for V and 6 bases for J; bases not matched to a gene: 8. The germline V gene has CDR1 GTSNPN and CDR2 SVGIG (reference sequence). The CDR3 length is 15 residues. Libraries were prepared by immunoSEQ multiplex PCR; TCRdb keeps only in-frame clonotypes and omits some of them. Among some 90,000 clones listed, roughly nine tenths were seen once. This sequence was found in a man aged 45-65 years with acute or convalescent COVID-19. Source material: peripheral blood. The chain uses TRBV30 and TRBJ1-1, with TRBD1 matching 10 bases. This CDR3 reads CAWSAGDRGRPEAFF. The CDR3 DNA is TGTGCCTGGAGTGCCGGGGACAGGGGACGCCCTGAAGCTTTCTTT.